A selection of T cell receptor beta chains follows, all from one sample in a study of cytomegalovirus exposure and HLA in healthy donors. Repertoires were generated with immunoSEQ multiplex PCR, while TCRdb's copy carries only in-frame clones and drops some. The sample includes around 150,000 clones, 79% of them seen just once. The specimen was PBMCs. The origin of the receptors is a human donor in good health. Both conserved end residues are trimmed from each CDR3. Fields, in order: J gene, V gene, clone size, CDR3 protein. A clone size is listed for some rows: how often the clone was seen (once, few, many), or a class if it is expanded.

J gene: TRBJ2-5
V gene: TRBV6-1
clone size: NA
CDR3 protein: ASSAGGLQETQY

J gene: TRBJ1-1
V gene: TRBV6-6
clone size: few
CDR3 protein: ASSLGQRDTEAF

J gene: TRBJ1-5
V gene: TRBV2
clone size: NA
CDR3 protein: ASSRTGVGNQPQH

J gene: TRBJ1-6
V gene: TRBV30
clone size: NA
CDR3 protein: ASAQGRPDSPLH

J gene: TRBJ1-1
V gene: TRBV29-1
clone size: NA
CDR3 protein: SVESSGDLLEAF

J gene: TRBJ1-2
V gene: TRBV14
clone size: NA
CDR3 protein: ASSSRQGKGYT

J gene: TRBJ1-3
V gene: TRBV7-9
clone size: NA
CDR3 protein: ASSNDSSSGNTIY

J gene: TRBJ2-7
V gene: TRBV6-1
clone size: once
CDR3 protein: ASSEAYGQGSYEQY

J gene: TRBJ2-1
V gene: TRBV6-1
clone size: once
CDR3 protein: ASSELFWPRDNEQF

J gene: TRBJ2-5
V gene: TRBV6-4
clone size: NA
CDR3 protein: ASSPLAGESAQY

J gene: TRBJ2-7
V gene: TRBV20-1
clone size: few
CDR3 protein: SPTLYEQY

J gene: NA
V gene: TRBV25-1
clone size: NA
CDR3 protein: ASSGTEAYEQY

J gene: TRBJ1-1
V gene: TRBV21-1
clone size: NA
CDR3 protein: ASSSPRGQGTYTEAF

J gene: TRBJ2-7
V gene: TRBV4-2
clone size: NA
CDR3 protein: ASSQQGGLYEQY

J gene: TRBJ2-2
V gene: TRBV7-9
clone size: NA
CDR3 protein: ASSAGELF

J gene: TRBJ2-1
V gene: TRBV7-3
clone size: NA
CDR3 protein: ASSWGLAEYNEQF

J gene: TRBJ1-1
V gene: TRBV19
clone size: NA
CDR3 protein: ASSIEGQRAEAF

J gene: TRBJ1-6
V gene: TRBV6-5
clone size: NA
CDR3 protein: ASRRGTGRSPLH

J gene: TRBJ1-2
V gene: TRBV6-5
clone size: NA
CDR3 protein: ASSYSWFDRNYGYT

J gene: TRBJ1-1
V gene: TRBV5-1
clone size: NA
CDR3 protein: ASRQGGSTEAF

J gene: TRBJ2-3
V gene: TRBV5-4
clone size: NA
CDR3 protein: ASSLGVVGDTQY

J gene: TRBJ2-7
V gene: TRBV4-1
clone size: once
CDR3 protein: ASSPAPSSGEQY

J gene: TRBJ1-5
V gene: TRBV28
clone size: NA
CDR3 protein: ASSSFPTGNQPQH

J gene: TRBJ1-2
V gene: TRBV29-1
clone size: NA
CDR3 protein: SVVGGAEDYGYT

J gene: TRBJ2-7
V gene: TRBV19
clone size: NA
CDR3 protein: ASSEGGGLLFYEQY

J gene: TRBJ2-4
V gene: TRBV2
clone size: few
CDR3 protein: ASRTGGAKNIQY

J gene: TRBJ2-5
V gene: TRBV9
clone size: NA
CDR3 protein: ASSVGGRAGETQY

J gene: TRBJ2-2
V gene: TRBV10-3
clone size: NA
CDR3 protein: AIRGQGLPGELF

J gene: TRBJ1-6
V gene: TRBV6-4
clone size: NA
CDR3 protein: ASSVQVNSPLH

J gene: TRBJ1-1
V gene: TRBV29-1
clone size: NA
CDR3 protein: SVDRLGTEAF

J gene: TRBJ1-2
V gene: TRBV28
clone size: NA
CDR3 protein: ASSLRGSSYGYT

J gene: TRBJ2-7
V gene: TRBV7-9
clone size: once
CDR3 protein: ASSREYEQY

J gene: TRBJ2-7
V gene: TRBV19
clone size: NA
CDR3 protein: ASSVQGGDEQY

J gene: TRBJ1-2
V gene: TRBV5-6
clone size: few
CDR3 protein: ASSLAGGGYT

J gene: TRBJ1-1
V gene: TRBV6-5
clone size: few
CDR3 protein: ASSYGGNEAF

J gene: TRBJ2-7
V gene: TRBV5-1
clone size: NA
CDR3 protein: ASSPGSVSYEQY

J gene: TRBJ1-2
V gene: TRBV13
clone size: NA
CDR3 protein: ASGGSYGYT

J gene: TRBJ2-1
V gene: TRBV7-9
clone size: NA
CDR3 protein: ASSLGGNYNEQF

J gene: TRBJ1-1
V gene: TRBV19
clone size: NA
CDR3 protein: ASSIRHPPDRGRMYTEAF

J gene: TRBJ2-2
V gene: TRBV2
clone size: NA
CDR3 protein: ASSGDIATLF